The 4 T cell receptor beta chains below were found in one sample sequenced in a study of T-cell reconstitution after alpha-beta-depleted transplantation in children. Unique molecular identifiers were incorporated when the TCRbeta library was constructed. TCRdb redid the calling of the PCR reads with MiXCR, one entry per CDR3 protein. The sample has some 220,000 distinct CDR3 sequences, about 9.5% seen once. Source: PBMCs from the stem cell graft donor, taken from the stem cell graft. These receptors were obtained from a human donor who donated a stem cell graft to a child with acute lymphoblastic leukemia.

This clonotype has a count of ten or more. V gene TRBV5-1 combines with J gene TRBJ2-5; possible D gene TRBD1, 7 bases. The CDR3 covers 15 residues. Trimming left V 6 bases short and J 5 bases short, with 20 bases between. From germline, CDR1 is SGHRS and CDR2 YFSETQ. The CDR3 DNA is TGCGCCAGCAATCCGGCGGGACAGAGAACGGAGACCCAGTACTTC. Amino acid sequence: CASNPAGQRTETQYF.

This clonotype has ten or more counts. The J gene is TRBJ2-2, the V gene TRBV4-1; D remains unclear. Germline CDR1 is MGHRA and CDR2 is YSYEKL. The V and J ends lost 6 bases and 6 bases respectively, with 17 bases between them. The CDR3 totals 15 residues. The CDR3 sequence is CASRTFPEVAGELFF. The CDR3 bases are TGCGCCAGCAGGACCTTCCCCGAAGTCGCCGGGGAGCTGTTTTTT.

CDR3 nucleotides: TGTGCCAGCAGTTTCCGTTCTCGCTTCGGGACAGGGTCCATTGTTAATCAGCCCCAGCATTTT. This translates into CASSFRSRFGTGSIVNQPQHF. This chain connects TRBV12-3 or TRBV12-4 to TRBJ1-5; 9 positions agree with TRBD1. Trimming cost V 3 bases and J 4 bases; bases outside gene matches: 22. There are 21 residues in the CDR3.

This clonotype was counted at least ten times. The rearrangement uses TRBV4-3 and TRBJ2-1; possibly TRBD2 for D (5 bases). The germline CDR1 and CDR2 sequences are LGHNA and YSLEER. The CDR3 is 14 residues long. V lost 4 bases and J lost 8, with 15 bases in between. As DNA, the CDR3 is TGCGCCAGCAGCCCACTACACGGCGGGTATGAGCAGTTCTTC. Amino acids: CASSPLHGGYEQFF.